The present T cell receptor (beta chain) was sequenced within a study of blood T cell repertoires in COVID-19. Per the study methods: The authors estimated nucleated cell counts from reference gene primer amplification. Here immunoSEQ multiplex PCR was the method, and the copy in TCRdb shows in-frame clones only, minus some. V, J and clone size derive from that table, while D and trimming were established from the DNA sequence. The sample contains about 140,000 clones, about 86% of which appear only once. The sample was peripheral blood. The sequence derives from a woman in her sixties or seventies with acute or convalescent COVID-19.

CDR3 residues: CASSENRGRGQPQHF. The CDR3 DNA sequence: TGTGCCAGCAGTGAGAACAGGGGCAGGGGTCAGCCCCAGCATTTT. This chain uses TRBV2 with TRBJ1-5, with TRBD1 matching over 7 bases. This CDR3 region has 15 residues. Germline CDR1 and CDR2: SNHLY and FYNNEI. The trim removed 3 bases at V and 6 bases at J, leaving 8 bases unmatched.